A selection of T cell receptor beta chains follows, all from one sample in a study of technical replicates of blood from a few donors. TCRdb's table, derived via immunoSEQ multiplex PCR, lists solely in-frame clones and lacks some. The sample records about 80,000 clones, 95% to 98% being singletons. The sequencing input was T cells isolated from PBMCs. Receptor source: a human donor in good health. Each CDR3 is given with its conserved first and last residue. Fields, in order: D gene, J gene, V gene, clone size, CDR3 DNA, CDR3 protein. D genes are given only for firm matches. Size tells how often a clone was seen (once, few, many) or the class of an expanded clone, and some rows leave it out.

D: .
J: TRBJ2-7
V: TRBV6-5
size: .
DNA: TGTGCCAGCAGTAACTCTCGGGGGCAGTACTTC
CDR3: CASSNSRGQYF

D: TRBD2
J: TRBJ2-3
V: TRBV18
size: once
DNA: TGTGCCAGCTCACCCGGAGCGGGAGGGCCTGAGGGTAAAAGAGATACGCAGTATTTT
CDR3: CASSPGAGGPEGKRDTQYF

D: .
J: TRBJ2-5
V: TRBV5-6
size: once
DNA: TGTGCCAGCAGCTTGATGCTGGGGCCGACGGAGACCCAGTACTTC
CDR3: CASSLMLGPTETQYF

D: .
J: TRBJ2-2
V: TRBV7-2
size: .
DNA: TGTGCCAGCAGCTTAGCGCTAACCGGGGAGCTGTTTTTT
CDR3: CASSLALTGELFF

D: TRBD1
J: TRBJ1-1
V: TRBV9
size: .
DNA: TGTGCCAGCAGCGTAGGAAGAAATAGAGGCAGGGGGCGCGTTAAGATGAACACTGAAGCTTTCTTT
CDR3: CASSVGRNRGRGRVKMNTEAFF

D: TRBD1
J: TRBJ1-3
V: TRBV7-8
size: .
DNA: TGTGCCAGCAGCCTTCGACAGGGCTCTGGAAACACCATATATTTT
CDR3: CASSLRQGSGNTIYF

D: .
J: TRBJ2-7
V: TRBV5-1
size: .
DNA: TGCGCCAGCAGCACAGGGAGCTCCTACGAGCAGTACTTC
CDR3: CASSTGSSYEQYF

D: TRBD1
J: TRBJ1-5
V: TRBV30
size: .
DNA: TGTGCCTGGGCCGGGACAGGGACGAATCAGCCCCAGCATTTT
CDR3: CAWAGTGTNQPQHF

D: .
J: TRBJ2-1
V: TRBV4-1
size: .
DNA: TGCGCCAGCAGCCACTCGGCGGGGGAGCAGTTCTTC
CDR3: CASSHSAGEQFF

D: TRBD1
J: TRBJ2-1
V: TRBV6-1
size: .
DNA: TGTGCCAGCAGTACAGGGGGAAGCTCCTACAATGAGCAGTTCTTC
CDR3: CASSTGGSSYNEQFF

D: TRBD1
J: TRBJ1-4
V: TRBV4-3
size: .
DNA: TGCGCCAGCAGCCAAGGAATACGGGACAGGGGGAATGAAAAACTGTTTTTT
CDR3: CASSQGIRDRGNEKLFF

D: .
J: TRBJ1-1
V: TRBV7-9
size: .
DNA: TGTGCCAGCAGCTTTGTGAGGGACACTGAAGCTTTCTTT
CDR3: CASSFVRDTEAFF

D: .
J: TRBJ2-2
V: TRBV2
size: .
DNA: TGTGCCAGCGATGCCCCGGAGGACCCGCCGAACACCGGGGAGCTGTTTTTT
CDR3: CASDAPEDPPNTGELFF

D: TRBD1
J: TRBJ2-1
V: TRBV11-2
size: .
DNA: TGTGCCAGCAGCTTAGAAGCAGGGGGCATAGATGAGCAGTTCTTC
CDR3: CASSLEAGGIDEQFF

D: .
J: TRBJ2-1
V: TRBV30
size: .
DNA: TGTGCCTGGAGTATGGTAGACAATGAGCAGTTCTTC
CDR3: CAWSMVDNEQFF

D: .
J: TRBJ1-2
V: TRBV28
size: .
DNA: TGTGCCAGCAGGACAGGCGGGTATGGCTACACCTTC
CDR3: CASRTGGYGYTF

D: .
J: TRBJ2-5
V: TRBV6-6
size: .
DNA: TGTGCCAGCAGCAACGGGGAGACCCAGTACTTC
CDR3: CASSNGETQYF

D: .
J: TRBJ2-1
V: TRBV9
size: .
DNA: TGTGCCAGCAGCGGGACTGGCAATGAGCAGTTCTTC
CDR3: CASSGTGNEQFF

D: TRBD2
J: TRBJ2-1
V: TRBV9
size: .
DNA: TGTGCCAGCAGCGTATGGCGGGAGGCTGAGCAGTTCTTC
CDR3: CASSVWREAEQFF

D: .
J: TRBJ2-3
V: TRBV21-1
size: .
DNA: TGTGCCAGCAGCTCACGGGGGTTGCCGCGCGGTGTTAGCACAGATACGCAGTATTTT
CDR3: CASSSRGLPRGVSTDTQYF

D: .
J: TRBJ2-5
V: TRBV6-5
size: .
DNA: TGTGCCAGCAGTTATGAGACTTCCCAGTACTTC
CDR3: CASSYETSQYF

D: TRBD2
J: TRBJ2-1
V: TRBV6-1
size: .
DNA: TGTGCCAGCAGTGGAAGCCTAGCGGGCCTATCCGAGCAGTTCTTC
CDR3: CASSGSLAGLSEQFF

D: TRBD1
J: TRBJ1-1
V: TRBV5-1
size: .
DNA: TGCGCCAGCAGCTCGGGACAGGGGAGCAGGGTGACTGAAGCTTTCTTT
CDR3: CASSSGQGSRVTEAFF

D: .
J: TRBJ2-1
V: TRBV29-1
size: .
DNA: TGCAGCGTTGTGGGGAGCCTTATTGATTACAATGAGCAGTTCTTC
CDR3: CSVVGSLIDYNEQFF

D: .
J: TRBJ2-1
V: TRBV27
size: .
DNA: TGTGCCAGCAGTTTCAGTACAGTCACCCATGAGCAGTTCTTC
CDR3: CASSFSTVTHEQFF

D: .
J: TRBJ2-1
V: TRBV28
size: .
DNA: TGTGCCAGCAGCCTCCTTACTAGGGAGAATGAGCAGTTCTTC
CDR3: CASSLLTRENEQFF

D: .
J: TRBJ1-1
V: TRBV27
size: .
DNA: TGTGCCAGCAGTTGGGGGGGGGCGAACACTGAAGCTTTCTTT
CDR3: CASSWGGANTEAFF

D: TRBD2
J: TRBJ2-7
V: TRBV30
size: .
DNA: TGTGCCTGGAGTGCCCTTAGCGGGAGCCTCCACGAGCAGTACTTC
CDR3: CAWSALSGSLHEQYF

D: TRBD1
J: TRBJ2-7
V: TRBV25-1
size: .
DNA: TGTGCCAGCAGCAGGACAGGTCATAGCGAGCAGTACTTC
CDR3: CASSRTGHSEQYF

D: .
J: TRBJ2-1
V: TRBV30
size: .
DNA: TGTGCCTGGAGTGTACGGGGCAATGAGCAGTTCTTC
CDR3: CAWSVRGNEQFF

D: .
J: TRBJ1-2
V: TRBV11-3
size: .
DNA: TGTGCCAGCAGCTTAGAGGGCTTCGGGGGAAGACCTAAATACTATGGCTACACCTTC
CDR3: CASSLEGFGGRPKYYGYTF

D: TRBD1
J: TRBJ2-7
V: TRBV6-1
size: .
DNA: TGTGCCAGCAACCAGGGGGGACAGGGGGCCTACGAGCAGTACTTC
CDR3: CASNQGGQGAYEQYF

D: .
J: TRBJ2-7
V: TRBV19
size: .
DNA: TGTGCCAGTAGTCAGAGTAGCCCTGGTTCCGAGCAGTACTTC
CDR3: CASSQSSPGSEQYF

D: TRBD1
J: TRBJ1-4
V: TRBV11-3
size: .
DNA: TGTGCCAGCAGCTCAAGACAGGGCAATGAAAAACTGTTTTTT
CDR3: CASSSRQGNEKLFF

D: .
J: TRBJ2-2
V: TRBV10-3
size: once
DNA: TGTGCCATCAGTGGGTCAGGAGGTCGCACCGGGGAGCTGTTTTTT
CDR3: CAISGSGGRTGELFF

D: .
J: TRBJ2-7
V: TRBV5-6
size: .
DNA: TGTGCCAGCAGCTTCCTGACTAGTTTCGAGCAGTACTTC
CDR3: CASSFLTSFEQYF

D: .
J: TRBJ2-5
V: TRBV5-1
size: .
DNA: TGCGCCAGCAGTCTTAACACAGGGTCAACAGAGACCCAGTACTTC
CDR3: CASSLNTGSTETQYF

D: .
J: TRBJ1-1
V: TRBV25-1
size: .
DNA: TGTGCCAGCAGTGTCCCAGGGGAAAAGAACACTGAAGCTTTCTTT
CDR3: CASSVPGEKNTEAFF

D: .
J: TRBJ1-5
V: TRBV19
size: .
DNA: TGTGCCAGTAGTGTACAGCTAACTTATAGCAATCAGCCCCAGCATTTT
CDR3: CASSVQLTYSNQPQHF

D: .
J: TRBJ2-5
V: TRBV2
size: .
DNA: TGTGCCTCAATAGGTAGGGGACTCCAAGAGACCCAGTACTTC
CDR3: CASIGRGLQETQYF

D: TRBD2
J: TRBJ2-7
V: TRBV2
size: .
DNA: TGTGCCAGCAGTGAGGCTAGCGGCATCTACGAGCAGTACTTC
CDR3: CASSEASGIYEQYF

D: .
J: TRBJ1-5
V: TRBV9
size: .
DNA: TGTGCCAGCAGCGTAGATGCAGGCCCCGGGAGGCCCCAGCATTTT
CDR3: CASSVDAGPGRPQHF

D: TRBD1
J: TRBJ1-4
V: TRBV7-2
size: .
DNA: TGTGCCAGCAGCTCAGGACAGGTTCTGTTTTTT
CDR3: CASSSGQVLFF

D: TRBD2
J: TRBJ2-3
V: TRBV7-3
size: .
DNA: TGTGCCAGCAGCCAGATAGGACTAGCGGGAGGGAGCACAGATACGCAGTATTTT
CDR3: CASSQIGLAGGSTDTQYF

D: TRBD2
J: TRBJ2-3
V: TRBV7-9
size: .
DNA: TGTGCCAGCAGGACGCCAGTAGCCGGAGCGGGAGCCTCAGATACGCAGTATTTT
CDR3: CASRTPVAGAGASDTQYF

D: .
J: TRBJ2-3
V: TRBV28
size: .
DNA: TGTGCCAGCAGCCTCCCCCCGGACTACCTCACAGATACGCAGTATTTT
CDR3: CASSLPPDYLTDTQYF

D: TRBD2
J: TRBJ2-7
V: TRBV19
size: .
DNA: TGTGCCAGTAGTACCCTAGCGGGAGGGCCCGTCGAGCAGTACTTC
CDR3: CASSTLAGGPVEQYF

D: TRBD1
J: TRBJ1-4
V: TRBV5-4
size: .
DNA: TGTGCCAGCAGCTTAAATTCAGGGGGGCCCACAACTAATGAAAAACTGTTTTTT
CDR3: CASSLNSGGPTTNEKLFF

D: TRBD2
J: TRBJ2-2
V: TRBV11-3
size: .
DNA: TGTGCCAGCAGGAGAGGGACTAGCGGGATATCCGGGGAGCTGTTTTTT
CDR3: CASRRGTSGISGELFF

D: .
J: TRBJ1-5
V: TRBV6-5
size: .
DNA: TGTGCCAGCAGTAAACAGGGCCAGCCCCAGCATTTT
CDR3: CASSKQGQPQHF

D: .
J: TRBJ2-5
V: TRBV7-7
size: .
DNA: TGTGCCAGCAGGTCAGGGGTTGGGGAGACCCAGTACTTC
CDR3: CASRSGVGETQYF

D: .
J: TRBJ2-5
V: TRBV7-9
size: .
DNA: TGTGCCAGTACCATCCGACAGATTGAGACCCAGTACTTC
CDR3: CASTIRQIETQYF

D: .
J: TRBJ2-1
V: TRBV4-2
size: once
DNA: TGTGCCAGCAGCCAAGCCAGCGACTACAATGAGCAGTTCTTC
CDR3: CASSQASDYNEQFF